One sample yielded the 11 T cell receptor beta chains listed below, sequenced in a study of T cell responses to AZD1222 COVID-19 vaccine. Measured with immunoSEQ multiplex PCR; TCRdb has only the in-frame clones, and not every one. The table lists roughly 130,000 clones, roughly 90% of them singletons, with 2.5% to 3% in the top ten. Sequencing was performed on peripheral blood, taken on day 0 of AZD1222 vaccination. The receptors derive from an adult in good health.

This clone was observed a single time. The chain recombines TRBV5-6 with TRBJ2-7; TRBD1 or TRBD2 may be the D gene (5 bases each). CDR3 size: 14 residues. The V gene's germline CDR1 is SGHDT and CDR2 YYEEEE. V shed 0 bases and J shed 5 bases, with 12 bases lying between them. CDR3 DNA: TGTGCCAGCAGCTTGGGGGGACGAGCACACGAGCAGTACTTC. Encoded protein: CASSLGGRAHEQYF. The full variable domain, completed using reference TRBV5-6 and TRBJ2-7, is DAGVTQSPTHLIKTRGQQVTLRCSPKSGHDTVSWYQQALGQGPQFIFQYYEEEERQRGNFPDRFSGHQFPNYSSELNVNALLLGDSALYLCASSLGGRAHEQYFGPGTRLTVT.

The chain links TRBV27 to TRBJ1-1; D is unclear. V lost 5 bases, J lost 4 bases, and 17 bases lay in between. Germline V gives CDR1 MNHEY, CDR2 SMNVEV (reference sequence). The CDR3 is made up of 15 amino acids. The CDR3 bases are TGTGCCAGCAGTCCCAACTCCCCGACAATCACTGAAGCTTTCTTT. It codes for CASSPNSPTITEAFF.

The V gene is TRBV5-8, the J gene TRBJ2-1; D remains ambiguous. CDR1 SGHTS and CDR2 YDEGEE come from the germline V gene. V lost 0 bases and J 0 bases, leaving 7 bases between the germline ends. The CDR3 runs 15 residues. The DNA for the CDR3 is TGTGCCAGCAGCTTGGACTCGAGCTCCTACAATGAGCAGTTCTTC. As protein: CASSLDSSSYNEQFF.

The chain is built from TRBV27 and TRBJ2-4; D is perhaps TRBD2 (6 bases). Trimming cost V 6 bases and J 8 bases, with 20 bases left between them. Germline values: CDR1 MNHEY, CDR2 SMNVEV (reference sequence). This CDR3 has 15 amino acids. DNA of the CDR3: TGTGCCAGCAGCTCGGCAAACGGGAGAAGGGACATTCAGTACTTC. Protein product: CASSSANGRRDIQYF.

The CDR3 spells CASSMWTEAFF. In DNA, the CDR3 is TGTGCCAGTAGTATGTGGACTGAAGCTTTCTTT. The J gene is TRBJ1-1, the V gene TRBV19; D not certain. CDR1 LNHDA and CDR2 SQIVND come from the germline V gene (reference sequence). This CDR3 is built from 11 residues. Trimming shortened V by 3 bases and J by 5 bases, and 4 bases separated the two germline ends.

The chain uses TRBV27 and TRBJ2-6; D is possibly TRBD2 (6 bases). This CDR3 region has 15 residues. Germline V gene data show CDR1 as MNHEY and CDR2 as SMNVEV (reference sequence). With 6 bases removed from V and 10 bases from J, the gap between germline ends came to 19 bases. This CDR3 is CASRTLLTRGNVLTF. CDR3 DNA: TGTGCCAGCAGGACGCTCTTGACTAGAGGGAACGTCCTGACTTTC.

This chain links TRBV7-8 with TRBJ1-1; 8 bases agree with TRBD1. With V trimmed by 3 bases and J by 2 bases, 11 bases remained unmatched. The length of the CDR3 is 17 residues. The germline CDR1 and CDR2 sequences are SGHVS and FQNEAQ. The DNA for the CDR3 is TGTGCCAGCAGCTTTACCTACAGGGGGTCGCGAAACACTGAAGCTTTCTTT. Protein: CASSFTYRGSRNTEAFF.

The V and J genes are TRBV2 and TRBJ2-2; D call uncertain. V shed 6 bases and J shed 7 bases, with 9 bases lying between them. The CDR3 is 12 residues long. The germline gives CDR1 SNHLY, CDR2 FYNNEI. The CDR3 is CASSETRGELFF. The CDR3 region has the DNA TGTGCCAGCAGCGAGACGCGCGGGGAGCTGTTTTTT.

The chain combines TRBV7-6 with TRBJ1-2, with D possibly being TRBD1 (5 bases). The CDR3 spans 14 residues. Germline CDR1 is SGHVS and CDR2 is FNYEAQ. V dropped 2 bases and J dropped 4 bases, with 11 bases sitting between them. The DNA of the CDR3 is TGTGCCAGCAGCTTATATAGGGGTACCTATGGCTACACCTTC. Protein product: CASSLYRGTYGYTF.

The chain uses TRBV27 and TRBJ1-5, with a weak D call TRBD1 (5 bases). Deletions cut 5 bases from V and 5 bases from J, with 16 bases between. This CDR3 comprises 15 residues. Germline V gene data show CDR1 as MNHEY and CDR2 as SMNVEV (reference sequence). Here the CDR3 DNA reads TGTGCCAGCAGTCTGACGAGGGGATCCTATCAGCCCCAGCATTTT. This encodes CASSLTRGSYQPQHF.

The chain joins TRBV6-5 to TRBJ2-5; D may be TRBD2 (5 bases). This CDR3 has 13 amino acids. The ends were cut back, 6 bases at V and 4 bases at J, with 12 bases in the middle. Germline CDR1 is MNHEY and CDR2 is SVGAGI. CDR3 loop: CASRQLGPETQYF. DNA for the CDR3: TGTGCCAGCAGGCAACTAGGGCCAGAGACCCAGTACTTC.